What follows is one T cell receptor beta chain and its context. The sample comes from a study of shared clonotypes between healthy human individuals. Study overall: Three CD4 naive, three CD4 memory, two CD8 naive and one CD8 memory plate were used per donor.

All of the donors resided in Nashville, Tennessee, and each was a Caucasian adult. The investigators split CD4+ cells into a CD45RA+ naive subset and a CD45RA-negative memory subset. The CDR3 loop spans 15 amino acids. After removal of 4 bases from V and 1 base from J, the junction contained 5 bases not matched to a gene. The germline V gene encodes CDR1 SGDLS and CDR2 YYNGEE. The test was conducted at deep level. Assay used: immunoSEQ multiplex PCR; TCRdb lists only in-frame clones, some missing. The sample shows about 1 million clones, 70% to 80% of them seen only once. The chain combines TRBV9 with TRBJ1-5, with TRBD1 matching over 7 bases. This receptor was obtained from a man aged 18 to 29 in good health. The source material was memory CD4+ T cells sorted from blood. Subset: CD45RA-negative fraction. This chain's CDR3 is CASSREGQSNQPQHF. The DNA for the CDR3 is TGTGCCAGCAGCCGAGAGGGACAGAGCAATCAGCCCCAGCATTTT.